This T cell receptor beta chain stems from a study of CD4 T cells in relation to SARS-CoV-2 and coronaviruses. Study background: No peptide or an HIV-1 Nef peptide pool served as negative control.

Before the COVID-19 pandemic, during about 2011-2019, CD4+ T cells were taken from unexposed donors. CD4+ T cells were isolated from the cells after around 9 days of culture. Cultures received half-medium IL-2 refreshes on days 3 and 7. The CDR3 is 13 residues long. Germline CDR1 reads MNHNY; CDR2 reads SVGAGI (reference sequence). Deletions cut 6 bases from V and 7 bases from J, with 15 bases between. Study outcomes and limitations: Crossreactivity was assessed only for spike protein, not other viral proteins.

To note about this clone: What it recognizes is unknown.

Repertoires were generated with immunoSEQ multiplex PCR, while TCRdb's copy carries only in-frame clones and drops some. Here the sample spans approximately 25,000 clones, roughly 76% being singletons. This clonotype was sampled from a human donor in good health. V usage is TRBV6-6 and J usage is TRBJ1-2; maybe TRBD1 (6 bases). The sample taken for sequencing was CD4+ T cells from PBMCs, cultured in vitro. Written as DNA, the CDR3 is TGTGCCAGCAGCGATACAGGGACTATTGGCTACACCTTC. Translating it yields CASSDTGTIGYTF.